Below are 8 T cell receptor beta chains sequenced from a single sample in a study of T cell responses to AZD1222 COVID-19 vaccine. Sequencing was performed with immunoSEQ multiplex PCR; in TCRdb, only in-frame clones are kept and a portion is missing. Here the sample spans 200,000 or so clones, approximately 86% being singletons. Sequenced material: peripheral blood, taken on day 0 of AZD1222 vaccination. These TCRs come from an adult in good health.

J is TRBJ1-1 and V is TRBV11-2; D unclear. Germline loops: CDR1 SGHAT, CDR2 FQNNGV. CDR3 length: 13 amino acids. Trimming took off 0 bases at V and 4 bases at J, with 6 bases between the two ends. The CDR3 DNA sequence: TGTGCCAGCAGCTTAGAAGGGTTCACTGAAGCTTTCTTT. It yields the protein CASSLEGFTEAFF.

Turning to this clone: The sample contains more than one DNA sequence encoding this CDR3. The rearrangement links TRBV5-4 to TRBJ1-2; unclear D gene. Trimming took 0 bases from V and 0 from J, leaving 6 bases between them. This CDR3 is built from 14 residues. Germline V gives CDR1 SGHNT, CDR2 YYREEE (reference sequence). CDR3 nucleotide sequence: TGTGCCAGCAGCTTGGGTTCCACTAACTATGGCTACACCTTC. Protein product: CASSLGSTNYGYTF. The whole variable domain, filled in from reference TRBV5-4 and TRBJ1-2, reads ETGVTQSPTHLIKTRGQQVTLRCSSQSGHNTVSWYQQALGQGPQFIFQYYREEENGRGNFPPRFSGLQFPNYSSELNVNALELDDSALYLCASSLGSTNYGYTFGSGTRLTVV.

CDR3 region: CASSGVGAVNTGELFF. CDR3 in DNA: TGTGCCAGCAGCGGAGTGGGGGCAGTGAACACCGGGGAGCTGTTTTTT. The rearrangement joins TRBV9 to TRBJ2-2, with D possibly TRBD1 on 6 matching bases. The CDR3 covers 16 residues. Germline V gives CDR1 SGDLS, CDR2 YYNGEE. Between the trimmed V and J ends, which lost 3 bases and 1 base, there was a span of 13 bases.

The genes are TRBV5-1 and TRBJ2-1; TRBD1 might be the D (6 bases). Germline loops: CDR1 SGHRS, CDR2 YFSETQ. The CDR3 contains 13 residues. Trimming removed 2 bases from V and 7 bases from J, with 10 bases in between. CDR3 sequence reads: CASSLYQGNEQFF. As DNA, the CDR3 is TGCGCCAGCAGCTTATACCAGGGGAATGAGCAGTTCTTC.

This clone occurred once. V usage is TRBV25-1 and J usage is TRBJ2-3; the D gene is possibly TRBD1 (6 bases). CDR1 is MGHDK and CDR2 is SYGVNS in the germline V gene. V was shortened by 4 bases and J by 4 bases, with 12 bases between the two germline ends. This CDR3 is built from 14 residues. Written as DNA, the CDR3 is TGTGCCAGCAGTGGCGAGACAGGATCAGATACGCAGTATTTT. Translated, it gives CASSGETGSDTQYF.

V usage is TRBV19 and J usage is TRBJ1-2; 8 bases are shared with TRBD1. This CDR3 has 14 residues. Per germline, CDR1 LNHDA and CDR2 SQIVND (reference sequence). Trimming took 7 bases from V and 8 from J; bases not matched to a gene: 12. The CDR3 DNA is TGTGCCAGTAAGCTCGGAGGACAGGGTGAAGGCTACACCTTC. Amino acid sequence: CASKLGGQGEGYTF.

This chain links TRBV11-3 with TRBJ2-1, with D maybe TRBD2 (5 bases). CDR1 and CDR2 (germline): SGHNT, YENEEA. The V gene lost 5 bases and the J gene lost 5 bases, with 13 bases spanning the gap. There are 14 residues in the CDR3. CDR3 coding DNA: TGTGCCAGCAGCCGCGAGGGCTCTCACAATGAGCAGTTCTTC. This gives the protein CASSREGSHNEQFF.

Only a few counts were recorded for this clone. This sequence joins TRBV5-1 and TRBJ1-1, with TRBD1 as a possible D gene (5 bases). The length of the CDR3 is 14 residues. Germline CDR1 is SGHRS and CDR2 is YFSETQ. Trimming left V 7 bases short and J 0 bases short, with 13 bases between. CDR3: CASGTRGVNTEAFF. CDR3 coding DNA: TGCGCCAGCGGGACGAGAGGGGTGAACACTGAAGCTTTCTTT. The full variable domain, its missing parts supplied by reference TRBV5-1 and TRBJ1-1, is KAGVTQTPRYLIKTRGQQVTLSCSPISGHRSVSWYQQTPGQGLQFLFEYFSETQRNKGNFPGRFSGRQFSNSRSEMNVSTLELGDSALYLCASGTRGVNTEAFFGQGTRLTVV.